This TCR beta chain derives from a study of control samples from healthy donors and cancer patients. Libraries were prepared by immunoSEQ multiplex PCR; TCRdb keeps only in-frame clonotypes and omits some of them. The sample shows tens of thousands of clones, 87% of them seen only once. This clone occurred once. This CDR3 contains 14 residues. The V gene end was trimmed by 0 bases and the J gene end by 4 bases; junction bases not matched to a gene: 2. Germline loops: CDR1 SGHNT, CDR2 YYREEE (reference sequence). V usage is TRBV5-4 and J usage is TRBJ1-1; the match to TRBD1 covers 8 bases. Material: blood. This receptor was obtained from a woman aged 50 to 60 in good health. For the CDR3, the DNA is TGTGCCAGCAGCTTGGGTGACAGGGGCACTGAAGCTTTCTTT. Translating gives CASSLGDRGTEAFF. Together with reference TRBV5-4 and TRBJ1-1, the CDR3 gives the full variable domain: ETGVTQSPTHLIKTRGQQVTLRCSSQSGHNTVSWYQQALGQGPQFIFQYYREEENGRGNFPPRFSGLQFPNYSSELNVNALELDDSALYLCASSLGDRGTEAFFGQGTRLTVV.